What follows are 8 T cell receptor beta chains derived from one specimen sequenced in a study of Ad26.COV2.S vaccination and SARS-CoV-2 variants. Specified treatment: roughly 20 received Ad26.COV2.S at low or high dose, single or two shots; about 5 received placebo; per-sample allocation not given. All samples were drawn on day 63, counting from the first vaccine or placebo injection. Sequencing used immunoSEQ multiplex PCR; TCRdb keeps in-frame clones, though not all of them. The sample gives fewer than 600,000 clones, roughly nine tenths of which show up once; roughly 1.7% is in the top ten. The sequenced sample was peripheral blood, obtained in a trial of Ad26.COV2.S vaccine versus placebo. These receptors originate from a person between 18 and 65 years old who received the Ad26.COV2.S COVID-19 vaccine or a placebo.

This clone was observed once. Here the CDR3 reads CASSLIAGGSPRVEQFF. The CDR3 bases are TGTGCCAGCAGCCTAATAGCGGGAGGGTCCCCAAGGGTCGAGCAGTTCTTC. The gene calls are TRBV11-3 and TRBJ2-1; 11 bases line up with TRBD2. The CDR3 has 17 residues. The ends lost 5 bases at V and 10 bases at J; junction bases unmatched: 16. The germline gives CDR1 SGHNT, CDR2 YENEEA.

The J gene is TRBJ2-7, the V gene TRBV6-5; D is unresolved. CDR1 MNHEY and CDR2 SVGAGI come from the germline V gene. Between the trimmed V and J ends, which lost 2 bases and 3 bases, there was a span of 14 bases. The CDR3 loop spans 15 amino acids. The CDR3: CASSYEPWGFYEQYF. The CDR3, as DNA: TGTGCCAGCAGTTACGAACCGTGGGGTTTCTACGAGCAGTACTTC.

The chain joins TRBV15 to TRBJ1-5; D remains ambiguous. The ends were cut back, 4 bases at V and 1 base at J, with 17 bases in the middle. Looked up from germline, CDR1 is LNHNV and CDR2 is YYDKDF (reference sequence). CDR3 length: 17 amino acids. The CDR3 reads CATSIRVGTVSNQPQHF. DNA of the CDR3: TGTGCCACCAGCATAAGGGTCGGTACGGTAAGCAATCAGCCCCAGCATTTT.

The chain has TRBV3-1 (or the pseudogene TRBV3-2) and TRBJ1-3, with 7 bases matching TRBD1. The CDR3 has 16 amino acids. Germline V gene data show CDR1 as LGHDT and CDR2 as YNNKEL (reference sequence). With V trimmed by 5 bases and J by 0 bases, 7 bases remained unmatched. As DNA, the CDR3 is TGTGCCAGCAGCGTCGGGACAGCCGACTCTGGAAACACCATATATTTT. It translates to CASSVGTADSGNTIYF.

This sequence joins TRBV15 and TRBJ2-7; perhaps TRBD1 as D (6 bases). Germline V lookup: CDR1 LNHNV, CDR2 YYDKDF (reference sequence). The V and J ends lost 5 bases and 3 bases respectively, with 11 bases between them. The CDR3 loop spans 13 amino acids. The CDR3 nucleotides read TGTGCCACCAGCCCGAGGACAGACTACGAGCAGTACTTC. It is translated as CATSPRTDYEQYF. The variable domain in full, with the rest retrieved from reference TRBV15 and TRBJ2-7, is DAMVIQNPRYQVTQFGKPVTLSCSQTLNHNVMYWYQQKSSQAPKLLFHYYDKDFNNEADTPDNFQSRRPNTSFCFLDIRSPGLGDTAMYLCATSPRTDYEQYFGPGTRLTVT.

The genes are TRBV6-5 and TRBJ2-3, with TRBD2 as a possible D gene (6 bases). CDR3 length: 14 residues. The germline V and J ends were trimmed by 5 bases and 2 bases, with 11 bases remaining between them. CDR1 MNHEY and CDR2 SVGAGI come from the germline V gene. CDR3 nucleotide sequence: TGTGCCAGCAGTCTTAGCGGATTCACAGATACGCAGTATTTT. Amino acids: CASSLSGFTDTQYF.

This clone came up once. The chain is built from TRBV10-3 and TRBJ2-2, with D tentatively TRBD1 or TRBD2 (5 bases each). Germline V gene data show CDR1 as ENHRY and CDR2 as SYGVKD. Trimming removed 6 bases from V and 7 bases from J, with 12 bases in between. The CDR3 contains 13 residues. CDR3 coding DNA: TGTGCCATCAGAGAGGGGATTTACGGGGAGCTGTTTTTT. Protein: CAIREGIYGELFF.

This chain uses TRBV28 with TRBJ2-5; 7 positions match TRBD2. The J segment lost 1 base and the V segment lost 2 bases, leaving 10 bases of the junction unmatched. Per the germline V gene, CDR1 is MDHEN and CDR2 is SYDVKM. The CDR3 spans 17 residues. CDR3 in amino acids: CASSLDEGGPSQETQYF. The CDR3 DNA is TGTGCCAGCAGTTTAGATGAGGGAGGGCCTAGCCAAGAGACCCAGTACTTC.